The 5 T cell receptor beta chains listed next were all sequenced from one sample in a study of T cell repertoires in cytomegalovirus infection. Via MiXCR, TCRdb re-called the reads, giving one row per CDR3 protein. The data show hundreds of thousands of distinct CDR3 sequences, 35% to 45% seen once. The sample comprised PBMCs. The receptor source for this set is a human donor in good health (CMV status not recorded). Some clones in this sample may be carry-over from other donors' samples.

The CDR3 DNA sequence: TGTGCCAGCAGCCAAGGAGACGGGGGGATTGTCTCTGGGGCCAACGTCCTGACTTTC. Its protein product is CASSQGDGGIVSGANVLTF. The rearrangement links TRBV4-2 to TRBJ2-6, with 7 bases that match TRBD2. Trimming removed 1 base from V and 0 bases from J; junction bases left unmatched: 9. The CDR3 length is 19 residues. Germline CDR1 reads LGHNA; CDR2 reads YNFKEQ.

The chain links TRBV4-1 to TRBJ2-7, with TRBD1 matching over 8 bases. This CDR3 is built from 15 residues. J was trimmed by 5 bases and V by 1 base; bases with no gene match: 7. Germline V gene data show CDR1 as MGHRA and CDR2 as YSYEKL. The CDR3 nucleotides read TGCGCCAGCAGCCAAGCCGGGTCAGGGGGCGACGAGCAGTACTTC. Translation: CASSQAGSGGDEQYF.

This clonotype was seen many times. The chain uses TRBV28 and TRBJ2-5; no clear D gene. In germline, CDR1 is MDHEN, CDR2 SYDVKM. The V gene lost 3 bases and the J gene lost 4 bases, with 9 bases spanning the gap. CDR3 length equals 13 residues. CDR3 in DNA: TGTGCCAGCAGTTTGCAGTCGGGAGAGACCCAGTACTTC. Protein sequence: CASSLQSGETQYF. Variable domain in full (rest from reference TRBV28 and TRBJ2-5): DVKVTQSSRYLVKRTGEKVFLECVQDMDHENMFWYRQDPGLGLRLIYFSYDVKMKEKGDIPEGYSVSREKKERFSLILESASTNQTSMYLCASSLQSGETQYFGPGTRLLVL.

This clonotype was found many times. The chain uses TRBV7-8 and TRBJ2-2, with 10 bases that match TRBD1. The CDR3 runs 15 residues. V shed 7 bases and J 0 bases; nucleotides not matched to a gene: 2. The germline V gene encodes CDR1 SGHVS and CDR2 FQNEAQ. CDR3 DNA sequence: TGTGCCAGCACAGGACAGGGGGCGAACACCGGGGAGCTGTTTTTT. It codes for CASTGQGANTGELFF.

This chain uses TRBV19 with TRBJ1-1, with D maybe TRBD1 (5 bases). In germline, CDR1 is LNHDA, CDR2 SQIVND (reference sequence). CDR3 size: 13 residues. V was pared by 3 bases and J by 7 bases, with 12 bases between. CDR3 residues: CASSMGVGVEAFF. The CDR3 bases are TGTGCCAGTAGTATGGGGGTCGGGGTTGAAGCTTTCTTT.